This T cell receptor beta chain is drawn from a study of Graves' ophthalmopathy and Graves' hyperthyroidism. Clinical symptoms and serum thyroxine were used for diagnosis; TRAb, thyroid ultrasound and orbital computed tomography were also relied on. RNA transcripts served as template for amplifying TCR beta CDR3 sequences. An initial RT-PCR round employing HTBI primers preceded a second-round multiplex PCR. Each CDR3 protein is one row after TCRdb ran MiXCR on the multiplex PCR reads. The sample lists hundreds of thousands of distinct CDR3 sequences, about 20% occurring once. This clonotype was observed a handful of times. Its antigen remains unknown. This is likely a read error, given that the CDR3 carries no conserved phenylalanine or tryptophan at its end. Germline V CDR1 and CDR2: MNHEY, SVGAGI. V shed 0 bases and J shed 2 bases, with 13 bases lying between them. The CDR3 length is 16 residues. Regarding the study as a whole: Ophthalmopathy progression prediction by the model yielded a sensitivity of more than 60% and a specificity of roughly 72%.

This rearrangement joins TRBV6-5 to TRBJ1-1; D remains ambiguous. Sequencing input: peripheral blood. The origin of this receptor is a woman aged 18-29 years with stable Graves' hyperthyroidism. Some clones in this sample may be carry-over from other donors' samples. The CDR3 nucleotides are TGTGCCAGCAGTTACTCTGCTCGACAACCTAACACTGAAGCTTTCTCT. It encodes CASSYSARQPNTEAFS.